The rows below give T cell receptor beta chains drawn from one sample of a study of blood T cell repertoires in COVID-19. Clones were sequenced by immunoSEQ multiplex PCR, and TCRdb holds only the in-frame ones, with some missing. Here the sample spans 300,000 to 400,000 clones, roughly 86% being singletons. Sequences were obtained from peripheral blood. The source of these receptors is an older woman with COVID-19, enrolled during active disease. Each CDR3 is given with its conserved first and last residue. The D gene is left open where the match is weak. Size values are once, few and many counts, or a class for expanded clones, and some rows have none.

d_call	clone_size	v_call	j_call	cdr3_nt	cdr3_aa
NA	NA	TRBV7-2	TRBJ2-3	TGTGCCAGCAGCTCCCAGTTTAGCACAGATACGCAGTATTTT	CASSSQFSTDTQYF
TRBD2	few	TRBV9	TRBJ2-1	TGTGCCAGCAGCAATAGCGGGGGGGAGTACAATGAGCAGTTCTTC	CASSNSGGEYNEQFF
TRBD1	NA	TRBV10-3	TRBJ2-1	TGTGCCATCAGTCTCGGACAGGGTTTGGTTAATGAGCAGTTCTTC	CAISLGQGLVNEQFF
NA	NA	TRBV9	TRBJ1-1	TGTGCCAGCAGCGTCGGGGGGAGGAACACTGAAGCTTTCTTT	CASSVGGRNTEAFF
NA	NA	TRBV30	TRBJ2-2	TGTGCCTGGAGGAAGACTGGGAACACCGGGGAGCTGTTTTTT	CAWRKTGNTGELFF
NA	NA	TRBV7-9	TRBJ1-6	TGTGCCAGCAGCCCGAAGACAGGTCTTGATTCACCCCTCCACTTT	CASSPKTGLDSPLHF
NA	NA	TRBV27	TRBJ1-2	TGTGCCAGCAGTCCATCACGGGAGAGAGGCTACACCTTC	CASSPSRERGYTF
TRBD1	NA	TRBV27	TRBJ2-7	TGTGCCAGCAGGACAGGGAGCTCCTACGAGCAGTACTTC	CASRTGSSYEQYF
NA	NA	TRBV6-5	TRBJ1-2	TGTGCCAGCAGTTATGGTGCCAGGGGCTATGGCTACACCTTC	CASSYGARGYGYTF
NA	once	TRBV12-3/TRBV12-4	TRBJ1-6	TGTGCCAGCAGCCTCAAGGAGAATTCACCCCTCCACTTT	CASSLKENSPLHF
TRBD1	NA	TRBV6-6	TRBJ1-2	TGTGCCAGCAGTTACTCGCCAGGGGGCTCTAGTGGCTACACCTTC	CASSYSPGGSSGYTF
NA	many	TRBV21-1	TRBJ2-2	TGTGCCAGCAGCCCCGGGACAGTAAGTGCAACCGGGGAGCTGTTTTTT	CASSPGTVSATGELFF
NA	NA	TRBV6-6	TRBJ1-1	TGTGCCAGCAGTTTTTACACAGGGCTGAACACTGAAGCTTTCTTT	CASSFYTGLNTEAFF
TRBD2	NA	TRBV10-2	TRBJ2-5	TGCGCCAGCAGTGACCCTCTAGCGGGAGTTGAGACCCAGTACTTC	CASSDPLAGVETQYF
TRBD1	NA	TRBV5-1	TRBJ1-2	TGCGCCAGCAGCCCGTTTCAGGGGGCGGGCTATGGCTACACCTTC	CASSPFQGAGYGYTF
TRBD1	NA	TRBV11-2	TRBJ2-5	TGTGCCAGCAGTGCCACAGGGGGTTCTTTGGAGACCCAGTACTTC	CASSATGGSLETQYF